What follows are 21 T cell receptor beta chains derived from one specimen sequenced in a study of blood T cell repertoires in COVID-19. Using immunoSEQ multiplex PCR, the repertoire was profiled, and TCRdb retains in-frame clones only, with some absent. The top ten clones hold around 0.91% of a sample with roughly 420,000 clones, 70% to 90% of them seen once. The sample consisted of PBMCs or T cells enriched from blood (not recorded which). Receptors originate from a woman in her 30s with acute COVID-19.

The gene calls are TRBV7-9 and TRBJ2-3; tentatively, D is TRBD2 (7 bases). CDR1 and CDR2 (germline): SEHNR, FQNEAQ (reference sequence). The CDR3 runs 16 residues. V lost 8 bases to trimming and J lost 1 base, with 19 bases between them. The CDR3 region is CASFRGASGGTDTQYF. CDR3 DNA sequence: TGTGCCAGCTTCCGGGGGGCTAGCGGAGGCACAGATACGCAGTATTTT.

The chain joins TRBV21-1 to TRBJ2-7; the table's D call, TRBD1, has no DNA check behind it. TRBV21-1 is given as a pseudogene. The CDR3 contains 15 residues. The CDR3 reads CASSQERQGSDEQYF. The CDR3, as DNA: TGTGCCAGCTCCCAAGAGAGGCAGGGATCGGACGAGCAGTACTTC.

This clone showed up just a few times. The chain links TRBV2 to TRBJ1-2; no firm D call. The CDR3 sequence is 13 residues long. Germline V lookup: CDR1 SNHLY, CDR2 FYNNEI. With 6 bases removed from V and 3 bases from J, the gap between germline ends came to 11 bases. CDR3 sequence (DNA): TGTGCCAGCAGCGAGAGTCTGGACTATGGCTACACCTTC. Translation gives CASSESLDYGYTF.

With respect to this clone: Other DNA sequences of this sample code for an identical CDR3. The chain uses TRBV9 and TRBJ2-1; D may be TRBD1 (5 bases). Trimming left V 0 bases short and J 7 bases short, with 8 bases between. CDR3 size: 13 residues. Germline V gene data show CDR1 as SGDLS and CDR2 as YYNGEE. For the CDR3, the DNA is TGTGCCAGCAGCGTAGGGGGCCGGAATGAGCAGTTCTTC. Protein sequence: CASSVGGRNEQFF.

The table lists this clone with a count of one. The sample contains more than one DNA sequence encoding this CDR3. In DNA, the CDR3 is TGTGCCAGCAGCCCAGGACTCTCCTATGGCTACACCTTC. It yields the protein CASSPGLSYGYTF. The V call is TRBV6-5, the J call TRBJ1-2, with D unclear. CDR3 length equals 13 residues. CDR1 is MNHEY, CDR2 SVGAGI, per germline. With 6 bases removed from V and 4 bases from J, the gap between germline ends came to 12 bases.

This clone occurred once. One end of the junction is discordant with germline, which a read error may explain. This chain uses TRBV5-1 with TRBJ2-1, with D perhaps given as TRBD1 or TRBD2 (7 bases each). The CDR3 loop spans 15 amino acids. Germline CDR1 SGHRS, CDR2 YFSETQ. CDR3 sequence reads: CASSLGGTDYNEQFF. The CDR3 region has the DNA TGCGCCAGCAGTTTGGGGGGGACAGACTACAATGAGCAGTTCTTC.

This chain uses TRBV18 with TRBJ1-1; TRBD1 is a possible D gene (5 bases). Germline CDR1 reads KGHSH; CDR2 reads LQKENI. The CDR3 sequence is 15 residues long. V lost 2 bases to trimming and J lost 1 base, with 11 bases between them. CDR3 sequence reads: CASSPTPQGNTEAFF. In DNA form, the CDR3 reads TGTGCCAGCTCACCAACCCCTCAGGGGAACACTGAAGCTTTCTTT.

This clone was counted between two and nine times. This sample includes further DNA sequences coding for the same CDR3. CDR3 in amino acids: CASSQVRGEQYF. The CDR3 region has the DNA TGTGCCAGCAGCCAAGTGAGGGGGGAGCAGTACTTC. V gene TRBV3-1 (or the pseudogene TRBV3-2) combines with J gene TRBJ2-7; D is possibly TRBD1 (6 bases). The V end was cut by 1 base, the J end by 7 bases, with 8 bases between. The CDR3 has 12 residues. In germline, CDR1 is LGHDT, CDR2 YNNKEL (reference sequence).

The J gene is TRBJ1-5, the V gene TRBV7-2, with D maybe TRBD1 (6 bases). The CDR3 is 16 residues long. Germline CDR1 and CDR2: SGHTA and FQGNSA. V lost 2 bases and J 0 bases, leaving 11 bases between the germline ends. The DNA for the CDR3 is TGTGCCAGCAGCTTAAACAGGGCTAATAGCAATCAGCCCCAGCATTTT. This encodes CASSLNRANSNQPQHF.

The CDR3 region has the DNA TGTGCCAGCAGTTTATATGACAGGGGAGACGGCTACACCTTC. Its translation is CASSLYDRGDGYTF. This chain links TRBV27 with TRBJ1-2; the match to TRBD1 covers 8 bases. CDR1 is MNHEY, CDR2 SMNVEV, per germline (reference sequence). J gave up 8 bases and V 1 base, and 6 bases lay outside the gene matches. The CDR3 runs to 14 residues.

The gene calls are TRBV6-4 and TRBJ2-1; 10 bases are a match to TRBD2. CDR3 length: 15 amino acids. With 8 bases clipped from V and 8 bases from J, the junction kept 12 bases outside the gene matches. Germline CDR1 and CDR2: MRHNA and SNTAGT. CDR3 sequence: CASAESGGASYEQFF. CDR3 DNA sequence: TGTGCCAGCGCCGAAAGCGGGGGGGCGAGCTATGAGCAGTTCTTC.

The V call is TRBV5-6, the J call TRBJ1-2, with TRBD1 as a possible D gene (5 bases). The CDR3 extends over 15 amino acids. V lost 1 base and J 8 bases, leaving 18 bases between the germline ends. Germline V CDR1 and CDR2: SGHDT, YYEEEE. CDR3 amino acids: CASSLWKGPPGGYTF. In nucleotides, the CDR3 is TGTGCCAGCAGCTTGTGGAAGGGGCCCCCCGGGGGCTACACCTTC.

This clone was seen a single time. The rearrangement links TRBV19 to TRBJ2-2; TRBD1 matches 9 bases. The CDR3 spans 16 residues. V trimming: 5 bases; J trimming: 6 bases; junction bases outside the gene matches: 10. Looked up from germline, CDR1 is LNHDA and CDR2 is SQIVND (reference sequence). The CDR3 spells CASSSWGNRGPGELFF. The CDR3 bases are TGTGCCAGTAGTTCATGGGGGAACAGGGGGCCCGGGGAGCTGTTTTTT.

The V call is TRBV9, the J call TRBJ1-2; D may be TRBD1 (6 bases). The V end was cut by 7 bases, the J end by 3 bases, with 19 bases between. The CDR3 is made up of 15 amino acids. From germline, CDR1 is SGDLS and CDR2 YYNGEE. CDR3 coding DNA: TGTGCCAGCGGGTCATTGAGGGGGTCCCACTATGGCTACACCTTC. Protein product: CASGSLRGSHYGYTF.

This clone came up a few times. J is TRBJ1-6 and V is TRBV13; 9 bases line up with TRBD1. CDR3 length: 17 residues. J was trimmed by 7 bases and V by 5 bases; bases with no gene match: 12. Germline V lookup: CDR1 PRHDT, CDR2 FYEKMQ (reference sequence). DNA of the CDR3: TGTGCCAGCAGCCTGGGACAGGGAAGGGTGGAAAATTCACCCCTCCACTTT. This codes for CASSLGQGRVENSPLHF.

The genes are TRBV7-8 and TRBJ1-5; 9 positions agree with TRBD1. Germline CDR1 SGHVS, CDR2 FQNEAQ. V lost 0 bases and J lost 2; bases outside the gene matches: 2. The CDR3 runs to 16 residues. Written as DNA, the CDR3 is TGTGCCAGCAGCTTAGCCTGGACAGGGGGCAATCAGCCCCAGCATTTT. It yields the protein CASSLAWTGGNQPQHF.

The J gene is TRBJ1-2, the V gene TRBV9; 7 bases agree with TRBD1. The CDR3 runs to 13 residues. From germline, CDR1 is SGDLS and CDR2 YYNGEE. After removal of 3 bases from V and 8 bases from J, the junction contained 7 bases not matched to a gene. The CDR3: CASSEGARGGYTF. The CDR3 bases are TGTGCCAGCAGCGAGGGGGCGCGAGGGGGCTACACCTTC.

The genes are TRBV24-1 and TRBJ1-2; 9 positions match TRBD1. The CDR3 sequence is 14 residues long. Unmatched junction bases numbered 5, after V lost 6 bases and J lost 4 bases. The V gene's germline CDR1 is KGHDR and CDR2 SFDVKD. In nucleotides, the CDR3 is TGTGCCACCAGTAAGACAGGGGGTACCTATGGCTACACCTTC. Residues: CATSKTGGTYGYTF.

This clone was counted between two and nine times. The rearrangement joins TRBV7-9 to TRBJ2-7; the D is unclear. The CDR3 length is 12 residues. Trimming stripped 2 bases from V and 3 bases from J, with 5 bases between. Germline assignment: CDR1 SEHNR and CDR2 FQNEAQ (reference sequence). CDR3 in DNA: TGTGCCAGCAGCTTATCTAGCTACGAGCAGTACTTC. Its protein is CASSLSSYEQYF.

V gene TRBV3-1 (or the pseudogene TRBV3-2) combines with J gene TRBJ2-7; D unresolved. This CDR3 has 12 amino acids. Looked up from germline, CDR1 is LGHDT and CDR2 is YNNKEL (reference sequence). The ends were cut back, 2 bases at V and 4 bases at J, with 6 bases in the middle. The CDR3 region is CASSQIRYEQYF. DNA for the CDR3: TGTGCCAGCAGCCAAATCAGGTACGAGCAGTACTTC.

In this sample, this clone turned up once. DNA of the CDR3: TGTGCCAGCAGCGTACAGGGGATGGGCTCCTACGAGCAGTACTTC. Translated, it gives CASSVQGMGSYEQYF. The rearrangement joins TRBV5-5 to TRBJ2-7, with 7 bases identical to TRBD1. V trimming: 4 bases; J trimming: 0 bases; junction bases outside the gene matches: 7. Per the germline V gene, CDR1 is SGHKS and CDR2 is YYEKEE (reference sequence). The CDR3 has 15 amino acids.